This entry lists 14 T cell receptor beta chains sequenced from one sample in a study of vaccination and CD4 T cells after COVID-19. Sequencing of DNA taken from cultured CD4+ T cells relied on the Oncomine TCR Beta short-read assay. TCRdb re-derived calls from the PCR reads in MiXCR, one entry per CDR3 protein. The data show 15,000 to 20,000 distinct CDR3 sequences, under 80% seen once. Described treatment: roughly nine-day PBMC culture with coronavirus spike peptide pools or control peptides (ViraFEST assay). These receptors have no known antigen. The specimen was CD4+ T cells from blood, cultured in vitro. All receptors come from a human donor who had recovered from COVID-19.

The V gene is TRBV6-1, the J gene TRBJ2-3; the D gene is possibly TRBD1 (6 bases). Deletions cut 6 bases from V and 2 bases from J, with 9 bases between. Germline CDR1 and CDR2: MNHNS and SASEGT. There are 13 residues in the CDR3. CDR3 region: CASRQGFTDTQYF. For the CDR3, the DNA is TGTGCCAGCAGACAGGGTTTCACAGATACGCAGTATTTT.

The V and J genes are TRBV6-2 or TRBV6-3 and TRBJ2-7; the D is unclear. Trimming pared 5 bases from V and 7 bases from J, leaving 15 bases between. Germline CDR1 and CDR2: MNHEY and SVGEGT. CDR3 length equals 13 residues. CDR3 protein: CASSAEPTGEQYF. For the CDR3, the DNA is TGTGCCAGCAGTGCCGAACCGACCGGGGAGCAGTACTTC.

The chain has TRBV7-9 and TRBJ1-2, with 8 bases matching TRBD1. The CDR3 length is 16 residues. Germline lookup yields CDR1 SEHNR and CDR2 FQNEAQ (reference sequence). V trimming: 4 bases; J trimming: 4 bases; junction bases outside the gene matches: 11. CDR3 DNA: TGTGCCAGCAGCTCCCGGACAGGGTTCGATAGCTATGGCTACACCTTC. It encodes CASSSRTGFDSYGYTF.

The table lists this clonotype with a few counts. V is TRBV10-3 and J is TRBJ1-1; 8 nucleotides match TRBD1. This CDR3 has 14 residues. V dropped 0 bases and J dropped 4; count of bases not matched to a gene: 1. Germline V lookup: CDR1 ENHRY, CDR2 SYGVKD. For the CDR3, the DNA is TGTGCCATCAGTGAGTCGACAGGGGTCACTGAAGCTTTCTTT. Translated, it gives CAISESTGVTEAFF.

The DNA of the CDR3 is TGTGCCAGCTCACCACCCCCCGGAGGAAACGAGCAGTACTTC. It specifies CASSPPPGGNEQYF. V gene TRBV18 combines with J gene TRBJ2-7; tentatively, D is TRBD2 (5 bases). The CDR3 covers 14 residues. The ends were cut back, 0 bases at V and 5 bases at J, with 11 bases in the middle. Germline CDR1 KGHSH, CDR2 LQKENI.

This clonotype was detected only a few times. The CDR3: CAWSTGSLGNQPQHF. The CDR3 DNA sequence: TGTGCCTGGAGCACGGGCAGCCTGGGCAATCAGCCCCAGCATTTT. This chain connects TRBV30 to TRBJ1-5; no definite D call. This CDR3 comprises 15 residues. The germline CDR1 and CDR2 sequences are GTSNPN and SVGIG (reference sequence). With 3 bases removed from V and 2 bases from J, the gap between germline ends came to 14 bases. The variable domain in full, with the rest retrieved from reference TRBV30 and TRBJ1-5, is SQTIHQWPATLVQPVGSPLSLECTVEGTSNPNLYWYRQAAGRGLQLLFYSVGIGQISSEVPQNLSASRPQDRQFILSSKKLLLSDSGFYLCAWSTGSLGNQPQHFGDGTRLSIL.

The V gene is TRBV28, the J gene TRBJ1-6; TRBD1 is a possible D gene (5 bases). The CDR3 is made up of 14 amino acids. Germline CDR1 MDHEN, CDR2 SYDVKM. V gave up 8 bases and J gave up 2 bases, with 10 bases separating them. CDR3: CASAGYTYNSPLHF. As DNA, the CDR3 is TGTGCCAGCGCAGGGTACACCTATAATTCACCCCTCCACTTT.

Only a few counts were recorded for this clonotype. The gene calls are TRBV6-1 and TRBJ2-5; D is ambiguous. The CDR3 runs to 14 residues. Germline CDR1 and CDR2: MNHNS and SASEGT. V gave up 4 bases and J gave up 0 bases, with 9 bases separating them. CDR3 region: CASSGGRYQETQYF. CDR3 coding DNA: TGTGCCAGCAGTGGCGGTCGGTACCAAGAGACCCAGTACTTC.

The rearrangement joins TRBV7-8 to TRBJ1-6; D may be TRBD1 (5 bases). V lost 7 bases to trimming and J lost 5 bases, with 12 bases between them. The germline V gene has CDR1 SGHVS and CDR2 FQNEAQ. The CDR3 consists of 14 residues. CDR3 in DNA: TGTGCCAGCACCTTGGGGCTGAATAATTCACCCCTCCACTTT. Translation gives CASTLGLNNSPLHF.

This clonotype was counted between two and nine times. The chain recombines TRBV11-2 with TRBJ2-7; 7 bases line up with TRBD2. This CDR3 spans 16 amino acids. V shed 5 bases and J 2 bases; nucleotides not matched to a gene: 12. From germline, CDR1 is SGHAT and CDR2 FQNNGV. CDR3: CASSPVGGQAPYEQYF. In nucleotides, the CDR3 is TGTGCCAGCAGCCCGGTGGGAGGGCAGGCACCCTACGAGCAGTACTTC.

In this sample, this clonotype turned up a few times. V and J are TRBV30 and TRBJ1-2, with D hard to call. Trimming left V 2 bases short and J 6 bases short, with 13 bases between. Germline CDR1 is GTSNPN and CDR2 is SVGIG (reference sequence). The length of the CDR3 is 13 residues. This CDR3 reads CAWSRRGLDGYTF. The CDR3 DNA is TGTGCCTGGAGTCGGAGAGGCCTAGATGGCTACACCTTC.

The CDR3 reads CASSEPLAGGQETQYF. The CDR3, as DNA: TGTGCCAGCAGTGAACCCCTAGCGGGAGGGCAGGAGACCCAGTACTTC. The gene calls are TRBV25-1 and TRBJ2-5, with 12 positions matching TRBD2. This CDR3 has 16 residues. J was trimmed by 5 bases and V by 2 bases; bases with no gene match: 6. Germline CDR1 is MGHDK and CDR2 is SYGVNS.

Comment on this clonotype: Sequence at one end of the junction differs from germline and may be a read error. This chain links TRBV28 with TRBJ1-4, with D maybe TRBD1 (6 bases). The CDR3 runs 14 residues. Germline values: CDR1 MDHEN, CDR2 SYDVKM. The CDR3 sequence: CASSPPVRGRALNF. CDR3 nucleotide sequence: TGTGCCAGCAGCCCACCGGTGAGGGGGAGAGCCTTAAATTTT.

This chain's CDR3 is CASSSRDRGFYGYTF. CDR3 in DNA: TGTGCCAGCAGCTCTAGGGACAGGGGATTCTATGGCTACACCTTC. The V gene is TRBV7-8, the J gene TRBJ1-2, with TRBD1 matching over 10 bases. The CDR3 runs 15 residues. Unmatched junction bases numbered 6, after V lost 4 bases and J lost 4 bases. Germline loops: CDR1 SGHVS, CDR2 FQNEAQ.